The 25 T cell receptor beta chains reported below all come from one sample, sequenced in a study of STAT5B mutations in CD4+ large granular lymphocyte leukemia. Data came from immunoSEQ multiplex PCR; TCRdb stores just in-frame clones and leaves some out. The data contain approximately 30,000 clones, approximately 73% of them seen just once; the ten biggest clones take up roughly 1.9%. The sample comprised CD4+ T cells from blood buffy coats. Receptor source: a human donor in good health.

This chain uses TRBV7-2 with TRBJ1-5; D gene ambiguous. The V end was cut by 8 bases, the J end by 4 bases, with 6 bases between. The CDR3 covers 11 residues. Germline V gives CDR1 SGHTA, CDR2 FQGNSA. CDR3 region: CASGFNQPQHF. The CDR3 DNA reads as TGTGCCAGCGGGTTTAATCAGCCCCAGCATTTT.

The CDR3 DNA reads as TGTGCCAGTAGTAAAGGGAGGGGGCCCACAGATACGCAGTATTTT. Its translation: CASSKGRGPTDTQYF. This chain links TRBV19 with TRBJ2-3; either TRBD1 or TRBD2 may supply D (7 bases each). Trimming left V 4 bases short and J 2 bases short, with 13 bases between. Germline V gene data show CDR1 as LNHDA and CDR2 as SQIVND (reference sequence). This CDR3 comprises 15 residues.

The J gene is TRBJ1-2, the V gene TRBV6-1; no definite D call. V lost 7 bases and J lost 2, with 11 bases in between. Looked up from germline, CDR1 is MNHNS and CDR2 is SASEGT. This CDR3 spans 13 amino acids. CDR3 DNA sequence: TGTGCCAGCACCGAGGGAGGAAACTATGGCTACACCTTC. It is translated as CASTEGGNYGYTF.

This clone has just a few counts. The V and J genes are TRBV7-6 and TRBJ1-1; TRBD1 matches at 12 bases. Unmatched junction bases numbered 5, after V lost 5 bases and J lost 7 bases. This CDR3 has 14 residues. CDR1 is SGHVS, CDR2 FNYEAQ, per germline. CDR3 protein: CASSAGTGGVEAFF. Written as DNA, the CDR3 is TGTGCCAGCAGCGCCGGGACAGGGGGCGTTGAAGCTTTCTTT.

This chain connects TRBV6-5 to TRBJ1-3, with D possibly being TRBD1 (6 bases). This CDR3 has 13 residues. CDR1 and CDR2 from the germline V gene are MNHEY and SVGAGI. Trimming cost V 6 bases and J 0 bases, with 6 bases left between them. The CDR3 sequence: CASRQGSGNTIYF. CDR3 in DNA: TGTGCCAGCAGACAGGGCTCTGGAAACACCATATATTTT.

This chain connects TRBV7-2 to TRBJ1-2; tentative D call: TRBD1 (6 bases). V gave up 5 bases and J gave up 4 bases, with 14 bases separating them. Germline V gene data show CDR1 as SGHTA and CDR2 as FQGNSA. CDR3 length equals 14 residues. CDR3 in amino acids: CASSPQTGLYGYTF. CDR3 sequence (DNA): TGTGCCAGCAGCCCCCAGACAGGCCTCTATGGCTACACCTTC.

The chain links TRBV5-1 to TRBJ2-3, with 9 bases lining up with TRBD2. J was trimmed by 1 base and V by 0 bases; bases with no gene match: 3. The CDR3 extends over 16 amino acids. CDR1 is SGHRS and CDR2 is YFSETQ in the germline V gene. Here the CDR3 reads CASSLEASGGTDTQYF. CDR3 nucleotides: TGCGCCAGCAGCTTGGAGGCTAGCGGGGGCACAGATACGCAGTATTTT.

The chain joins TRBV9 to TRBJ2-3, with D unclear. CDR1 and CDR2 from the germline V gene are SGDLS and YYNGEE. CDR3 length: 14 residues. Trimming cost V 4 bases and J 2 bases, with 11 bases left between them. CDR3: CASSRTSITDTQYF. As DNA, the CDR3 is TGTGCCAGCAGCCGGACGAGCATCACAGATACGCAGTATTTT. Combining the CDR3 with reference TRBV9 and TRBJ2-3 gives the whole variable domain DSGVTQTPKHLITATGQRVTLRCSPRSGDLSVYWYQQSLDQGLQFLIQYYNGEERAKGNILERFSAQQFPDLHSELNLSSLELGDSALYFCASSRTSITDTQYFGPGTRLTVL.

The chain employs TRBV7-2 and TRBJ2-2; the match to TRBD1 covers 8 bases. This CDR3 has 16 amino acids. Germline lookup yields CDR1 SGHTA and CDR2 FQGNSA. V was pared by 4 bases and J by 7 bases, with 11 bases of the junction left unmatched. The CDR3 DNA sequence: TGTGCCAGCAGCTCCTCTCCGACAGGGGCAATCGGGGAGCTGTTTTTT. Its protein product is CASSSSPTGAIGELFF.

This clone was counted once. J is TRBJ1-4 and V is TRBV2; perhaps TRBD1 as D (6 bases). Germline V gives CDR1 SNHLY, CDR2 FYNNEI. V dropped 7 bases and J dropped 4 bases, with 10 bases sitting between them. The CDR3 covers 13 residues. In DNA, the CDR3 is TGTGCCAGCAAGAGGGGGGATAATGAAAAACTGTTTTTT. This gives the protein CASKRGDNEKLFF. The entire variable domain, with the rest obtained from reference TRBV2 and TRBJ1-4, is as follows: EPEVTQTPSHQVTQMGQEVILRCVPISNHLYFYWYRQILGQKVEFLVSFYNNEISEKSEIFDDQFSVERPDGSNFTLKIRSTKLEDSAMYFCASKRGDNEKLFFGSGTQLSVL.

This chain joins TRBV30 and TRBJ1-2; tentative D call: TRBD1 (5 bases). V was trimmed by 3 bases and J by 7 bases, leaving 18 bases between them. Per germline, CDR1 GTSNPN and CDR2 SVGIG (reference sequence). CDR3 length: 14 residues. This CDR3 reads CAWRRSGERVGYTF. The CDR3 nucleotides read TGTGCCTGGAGACGTTCGGGGGAACGGGTTGGCTACACCTTC.

The chain links TRBV11-2 to TRBJ2-7, with 11 bases fitting TRBD2. CDR1 and CDR2 from the germline V gene are SGHAT and FQNNGV. V was pared by 4 bases and J by 6 bases, with 5 bases of the junction left unmatched. The CDR3 totals 14 residues. The CDR3 nucleotides are TGTGCCAGCAGCTACGGGACTAGCGGAAGCGAGCAGTACTTC. This translates into CASSYGTSGSEQYF.

This chain connects TRBV4-1 to TRBJ2-5; D is possibly TRBD2 (6 bases). This CDR3 comprises 14 residues. V was trimmed by 0 bases and J by 8 bases, leaving 13 bases between them. Germline assignment: CDR1 MGHRA and CDR2 YSYEKL. DNA of the CDR3: TGCGCCAGCAGCCAAGATTCCGGGCGGGAAACCCAGTACTTC. Translated, it gives CASSQDSGRETQYF.

The CDR3 loop is CAGSFTNSPINEQFF. CDR3 bases: TGTGCCGGGTCCTTCACCAACTCACCGATAAATGAGCAGTTCTTC. The chain links TRBV6-1 to TRBJ2-1; D gene uncertain. Per germline, CDR1 MNHNS and CDR2 SASEGT. The CDR3 length is 15 residues. Trimming pared 11 bases from V and 7 bases from J, leaving 24 bases between.

The chain uses TRBV7-6 and TRBJ2-7; 12 nucleotides line up with TRBD2. The V gene's germline CDR1 is SGHVS and CDR2 FNYEAQ. The ends lost 5 bases at V and 9 bases at J; junction bases unmatched: 11. This CDR3 is 15 amino acids long. Written as DNA, the CDR3 is TGTGCCAGCAGCCCTGCGACTAGCGGGGGAGTTGGGCAGTACTTC. This codes for CASSPATSGGVGQYF.

CDR3 DNA: TGTGCCTGGAGTGGAGGGACCTATGGCTACACCTTC. The encoded protein is CAWSGGTYGYTF. The chain joins TRBV30 to TRBJ1-2; possible D gene TRBD1, 5 bases. Germline CDR1 is GTSNPN and CDR2 is SVGIG (reference sequence). V lost 1 base and J lost 4, with 7 bases in between. The CDR3 is 12 amino acids.

This clone was seen just once. The chain uses TRBV7-9 and TRBJ1-3; D is perhaps TRBD1 (5 bases). The CDR3 contains 14 residues. The V gene lost 8 bases and the J gene lost 0 bases, with 11 bases spanning the gap. CDR1 SEHNR and CDR2 FQNEAQ come from the germline V gene (reference sequence). The CDR3 reads CASAPGNSGNTIYF. As DNA, the CDR3 is TGTGCCAGCGCCCCAGGGAACTCTGGAAACACCATATATTTT.

Details on this clone: Germline is not matched at one junction end, which may reflect a read error. This chain joins TRBV28 and TRBJ2-7; D perhaps matches TRBD1 (5 bases). Germline-derived CDR1 and CDR2 are MDHEN and SYDVKM. The CDR3 covers 13 residues. CDR3 protein: CASSLSRTTALAF. The CDR3 DNA reads as TGTGCCAGCAGTTTAAGCCGGACAACCGCCCTTGCCTTC.

The CDR3 sequence: CASSPRLEGQGNTIYF. CDR3 DNA sequence: TGCGCCAGCAGCCCCCGATTAGAGGGACAGGGAAACACCATATATTTT. This chain connects TRBV5-1 to TRBJ1-3, with 7 positions matching TRBD1. With 4 bases clipped from V and 4 bases from J, the junction kept 11 bases outside the gene matches. Germline CDR1 and CDR2: SGHRS and YFSETQ. CDR3 length equals 16 residues.

The chain has TRBV7-2 and TRBJ1-2; no reliable D call. This CDR3 is 15 amino acids long. V lost 4 bases, J lost 0 bases, and 12 bases lay in between. Germline values: CDR1 SGHTA, CDR2 FQGNSA. The CDR3 sequence: CASSSQTHSNYGYTF. The CDR3 region has the DNA TGTGCCAGCAGCTCTCAGACACACTCTAACTATGGCTACACCTTC.

J is TRBJ2-7 and V is TRBV5-3; a weak D match, TRBD1 (5 bases). TRBV5-3 is assigned to the ORF class and has an uncertain function. The CDR3 length is 14 residues. Trimming left V 1 base short and J 4 bases short, with 12 bases between. In DNA, the CDR3 is TGTGCCAGAAGCTTGTCTCAGGGCAGGTACGAGCAGTACTTC. Translated: CARSLSQGRYEQYF.

This chain links TRBV30 with TRBJ2-7; no clear D gene. Trimming stripped 4 bases from V and 6 bases from J, with 19 bases between. CDR1 is GTSNPN, CDR2 SVGIG, per germline (reference sequence). The CDR3 covers 14 residues. The CDR3 protein is CAWTREARVSEQYF. DNA for the CDR3: TGTGCCTGGACCCGAGAGGCCCGAGTAAGCGAGCAGTACTTC.

The chain joins TRBV5-1 to TRBJ2-2; D gene unclear. There are 14 residues in the CDR3. Germline CDR1 is SGHRS and CDR2 is YFSETQ. V gave up 0 bases and J gave up 4 bases, with 7 bases separating them. CDR3 sequence reads: CASSLAWATGELFF. DNA for the CDR3: TGCGCCAGCAGCTTGGCCTGGGCCACCGGGGAGCTGTTTTTT.

This clone came up a few times. The chain couples TRBV4-1 to TRBJ1-1; D unclear. Germline lookup yields CDR1 MGHRA and CDR2 YSYEKL. This CDR3 has 15 residues. V lost 0 bases, J lost 2 bases, and 10 bases lay in between. In DNA, the CDR3 is TGCGCCAGCAGCCAAGATCAGGCACAAAACACTGAAGCTTTCTTT. Translated, it gives CASSQDQAQNTEAFF.

This clone has just one count. The chain couples TRBV2 to TRBJ2-5; the D gene is possibly TRBD1 (6 bases). Looked up from germline, CDR1 is SNHLY and CDR2 is FYNNEI. The CDR3 has 13 residues. Trimming removed 4 bases at V and 4 bases at J, with 10 bases between. The CDR3 bases are TGTGCCAGCAGTGTCCCCAGGGGAGAGACCCAGTACTTC. It codes for CASSVPRGETQYF.